This is a list of T cell receptor beta chains from one sample in a study of T cells in Graves' hyperthyroidism and ophthalmopathy. A single record per CDR3 protein comes from TCRdb applying MiXCR to the multiplex PCR reads. Here the sample spans hundreds of thousands of distinct CDR3 sequences, roughly 46% being singletons. The sample consisted of peripheral blood or thyroid tissue (not recorded which). These receptors came from an adult man with Graves' disease, either hyperthyroidism or ophthalmopathy (not recorded which). CDR3s include the opening cysteine and the closing phenylalanine or tryptophan. D genes are given only for firm matches. Clone size is given for some rows only: seen once, a few or many times, or a class if the clone is expanded.

d_gene: .; v_gene: TRBV20-1; j_gene: TRBJ2-7; abundance: many; CDR3nt: TGCAGTGCTAGGGGAGAATCCTACGAGCAGTACTTC; CDR3aa: CSARGESYEQYF
d_gene: .; v_gene: TRBV15; j_gene: TRBJ1-3; abundance: .; CDR3nt: TGTGCCACCAGCAGAGGTGGGCCCGGAAACACCATATATTTT; CDR3aa: CATSRGGPGNTIYF
d_gene: .; v_gene: TRBV7-9; j_gene: TRBJ1-2; abundance: many; CDR3nt: TGTGCCAGCAGCTTAGACGGAACCTATGGCTACACCTTC; CDR3aa: CASSLDGTYGYTF
d_gene: .; v_gene: TRBV7-6; j_gene: TRBJ2-7; abundance: few; CDR3nt: TGTGCCAGCAGCTTGAGACAGGCGAGCTCCTACGAGCAGTACTTC; CDR3aa: CASSLRQASSYEQYF
d_gene: .; v_gene: TRBV29-1; j_gene: TRBJ1-4; abundance: .; CDR3nt: TGCAGCGTCCAAGGGGCAGGGACGTTAGGCGAAAAACTGTTTTTT; CDR3aa: CSVQGAGTLGEKLFF
d_gene: .; v_gene: TRBV5-4; j_gene: TRBJ1-1; abundance: .; CDR3nt: TGTGCCAGCAGCTTGGCGACGGTGATGAACACTGAAGCTTTCTTT; CDR3aa: CASSLATVMNTEAFF
d_gene: TRBD2; v_gene: TRBV10-3; j_gene: TRBJ2-7; abundance: many; CDR3nt: TGTGCCATCAGTGCCGGGACTAGCGAGCGGCAGTGCTTC; CDR3aa: CAISAGTSERQCF
d_gene: .; v_gene: TRBV2; j_gene: TRBJ1-5; abundance: .; CDR3nt: TGTGCCAGCAGTGTCGTCCGGGGAGAGCCCCAGCATTTT; CDR3aa: CASSVVRGEPQHF
d_gene: TRBD1; v_gene: TRBV6-6; j_gene: TRBJ2-6; abundance: .; CDR3nt: TGTGCCAGCAGTGCCTACGGGACAGGCCCGGGGGCCAACGGCCTGACTTTC; CDR3aa: CASSAYGTGPGANGLTF
d_gene: TRBD2; v_gene: TRBV7-2; j_gene: TRBJ2-5; abundance: few; CDR3nt: TGTGCCAGCAGCCCACGACAGGGAGCGGGAGGGCCGGGTCAAGAGACCCAGTACTTC; CDR3aa: CASSPRQGAGGPGQETQYF
d_gene: .; v_gene: TRBV5-1; j_gene: TRBJ1-3; abundance: .; CDR3nt: TGCGCCAGCAGCTTGTGGGGTCCCTCTGGAAACACCATATATTTT; CDR3aa: CASSLWGPSGNTIYF
d_gene: TRBD1; v_gene: TRBV2; j_gene: TRBJ1-2; abundance: .; CDR3nt: TGTGCCAGCAAGGCGGGACAGAACTATGGCTACACCTTC; CDR3aa: CASKAGQNYGYTF
d_gene: .; v_gene: TRBV29-1; j_gene: TRBJ1-6; abundance: medium-sized; CDR3nt: TGCAGCGCTGGGGACACTAATTCACCCCTCCACTTT; CDR3aa: CSAGDTNSPLHF
d_gene: TRBD2; v_gene: TRBV25-1; j_gene: TRBJ2-7; abundance: .; CDR3nt: TGTGCCCGCTCACCGATTGGCGGGGGGAGCTCCTACGAGCAGTACTTC; CDR3aa: CARSPIGGGSSYEQYF
d_gene: .; v_gene: TRBV24-1; j_gene: TRBJ1-2; abundance: .; CDR3nt: TGTGCCACCAGAGATGCGAACTATGGCTACACCTTC; CDR3aa: CATRDANYGYTF
d_gene: .; v_gene: TRBV5-1; j_gene: TRBJ1-4; abundance: .; CDR3nt: TGCGCCAGCAGCCTGGCTGGAAGAACCTCCTTTGCAACTAATGAAAAACTGTTTTTT; CDR3aa: CASSLAGRTSFATNEKLFF
d_gene: .; v_gene: TRBV7-9; j_gene: TRBJ2-7; abundance: .; CDR3nt: TGTGCCAGCAGCCAGGCGTGGCCGACCTACGAGCAGTACTTC; CDR3aa: CASSQAWPTYEQYF
d_gene: TRBD2; v_gene: TRBV7-2; j_gene: TRBJ2-5; abundance: many; CDR3nt: TGTGCCAGCAGCATAACCGGGACTAGCCGAGAGACCCAGTACTTC; CDR3aa: CASSITGTSRETQYF
d_gene: TRBD1; v_gene: TRBV19; j_gene: TRBJ1-2; abundance: .; CDR3nt: TGTGCCAGCAGTTCGACCGTGTTTTCAGGGGGTGTTGGCTACACCTTC; CDR3aa: CASSSTVFSGGVGYTF
d_gene: .; v_gene: TRBV2; j_gene: TRBJ1-1; abundance: .; CDR3nt: TGTGCCAGCAGTGAAAAAGACAGCTGGAAGAACACTGAAGCTTTCTTT; CDR3aa: CASSEKDSWKNTEAFF
d_gene: TRBD1; v_gene: TRBV2; j_gene: TRBJ1-6; abundance: once; CDR3nt: TGTGCCAGCAGTCCCGGACAGGCGTACTATAATTCACCCCTCCACTTT; CDR3aa: CASSPGQAYYNSPLHF
d_gene: .; v_gene: TRBV29-1; j_gene: TRBJ2-5; abundance: .; CDR3nt: TGCAGCGTTGAAGGGCCCTCGACCCAGTACTTC; CDR3aa: CSVEGPSTQYF
d_gene: TRBD2; v_gene: TRBV4-2; j_gene: TRBJ2-5; abundance: .; CDR3nt: TGTGCCAGCAGCCAAGATCGACTAGCGGTTCAAGAGACCCAGTACTTC; CDR3aa: CASSQDRLAVQETQYF
d_gene: .; v_gene: TRBV19; j_gene: TRBJ1-1; abundance: many; CDR3nt: TGTGCCAGTAAGGGCGGCCGGGCCACTGAAGCTTTCTTT; CDR3aa: CASKGGRATEAFF
d_gene: .; v_gene: TRBV5-1; j_gene: TRBJ2-7; abundance: .; CDR3nt: TGCGCCAGCAGCCGAGGGGACGGACAAACCTACGAGCAGTACTTC; CDR3aa: CASSRGDGQTYEQYF
d_gene: .; v_gene: TRBV10-3; j_gene: TRBJ1-2; abundance: .; CDR3nt: TGTGCCATCAGTGTCGCTGTGACAGACTATGGCTACACCTTC; CDR3aa: CAISVAVTDYGYTF
d_gene: .; v_gene: TRBV19; j_gene: TRBJ2-5; abundance: .; CDR3nt: TGTGCCAGTAGTATACGACAGACCCCTAAAGAGACCCAGTACTTC; CDR3aa: CASSIRQTPKETQYF
d_gene: .; v_gene: TRBV7-3; j_gene: TRBJ1-2; abundance: .; CDR3nt: TGTGCCAGCAGCACCACAGGGATCAAGGAGATCTTC; CDR3aa: CASSTTGIKEIF
d_gene: TRBD1; v_gene: TRBV11-2; j_gene: TRBJ1-6; abundance: once; CDR3nt: TGTGCCAGCACCCGGACAGGGGGCCGAAATTCACCCCTCCACTTT; CDR3aa: CASTRTGGRNSPLHF
d_gene: .; v_gene: TRBV7-2; j_gene: TRBJ2-7; abundance: .; CDR3nt: TGTGCCAGCAGCTTAAGTTCGGCTAGCATCTCCTACGAGCAGTACTTC; CDR3aa: CASSLSSASISYEQYF
d_gene: .; v_gene: TRBV7-2; j_gene: TRBJ1-5; abundance: many; CDR3nt: TGTGCCAGCAGCCTCGACAGTTTCAGTCAGCCCCAGCATTTT; CDR3aa: CASSLDSFSQPQHF
d_gene: .; v_gene: TRBV28; j_gene: TRBJ1-2; abundance: once; CDR3nt: TGTGCCAGCACCGGGACACATGGCTACACCTTC; CDR3aa: CASTGTHGYTF
d_gene: TRBD1; v_gene: TRBV2; j_gene: TRBJ1-1; abundance: .; CDR3nt: TGTGCCAGCAGTTACTGGGGCAGGGGGCGGTTCGACACTGAAGCTTTCTTT; CDR3aa: CASSYWGRGRFDTEAFF
d_gene: .; v_gene: TRBV24-1; j_gene: TRBJ1-2; abundance: many; CDR3nt: TGTGCCACCAGTGATCCGGGGGGAATCAATGGCTACACCTTC; CDR3aa: CATSDPGGINGYTF
d_gene: .; v_gene: TRBV24-1; j_gene: TRBJ1-1; abundance: .; CDR3nt: TGTGCCACCAGTGACCCGACAGGAGATCAGCCCGAAGCTTTCTTT; CDR3aa: CATSDPTGDQPEAFF
d_gene: TRBD1; v_gene: TRBV2; j_gene: TRBJ2-5; abundance: .; CDR3nt: TGTGCCAGCAGAGACCGACAGGGGGCAGAGACCCAGTACTTC; CDR3aa: CASRDRQGAETQYF
d_gene: TRBD1; v_gene: TRBV19; j_gene: TRBJ1-5; abundance: few; CDR3nt: TGTGCCAGTAGTATAGCTAGGGACAGGGGGCTAAGCAATCAGCCCCAGCATTTT; CDR3aa: CASSIARDRGLSNQPQHF
d_gene: TRBD2; v_gene: TRBV7-9; j_gene: TRBJ2-7; abundance: .; CDR3nt: TGTGCCAGCAGCGGATATACTAGCGGAGAAGTTGAGCAGTACTTC; CDR3aa: CASSGYTSGEVEQYF
d_gene: .; v_gene: TRBV29-1; j_gene: TRBJ1-1; abundance: .; CDR3nt: TGCAGCGTTTTTCAGGGTCAGAACACTGAAGCTTTCTTT; CDR3aa: CSVFQGQNTEAFF
d_gene: .; v_gene: TRBV6-5; j_gene: TRBJ1-1; abundance: few; CDR3nt: TGTGCCAGCAGTTACTCTCGGGATTCGACTGAAGCTTTCTTT; CDR3aa: CASSYSRDSTEAFF
d_gene: .; v_gene: TRBV7-8; j_gene: TRBJ2-5; abundance: many; CDR3nt: TGTGCCAGCACCCTGGGGGGTGCCGAGACCCAGTACTTC; CDR3aa: CASTLGGAETQYF